This T cell receptor (beta chain) came from a study of sequential checkpoint blockade in melanoma. Study-level information: After both sequences, patients received maintenance nivolumab.

The method was immunoSEQ multiplex PCR; TCRdb's version includes in-frame clones alone and lacks a portion of them. Of 15,000 to 20,000 clones in the sample, 90% to 95% were seen once. CDR1 and CDR2 from the germline V gene are GTSNPN and SVGIG (reference sequence). This CDR3 comprises 13 residues. Trimming took off 5 bases at V and 7 bases at J, with 14 bases between the two ends. Treatment reported: randomized to nivolumab then ipilimumab (arm A) or the reverse (arm B). Live CD3+CD8+ CD19− CD56− cells were sorted from PBMCs. Sequences were derived from CD8+ T cells sorted from blood (inferred from file names), sampled from a patient given nivolumab and ipilimumab in sequence. The chain carries TRBV30 and TRBJ1-4, with a weak D call TRBD1 (6 bases). This receptor was identified in a human donor with melanoma. CDR3 DNA: TGTGCCTGGGATGAGGGGGAATTTGAAAAACTGTTTTTT. It encodes CAWDEGEFEKLFF.